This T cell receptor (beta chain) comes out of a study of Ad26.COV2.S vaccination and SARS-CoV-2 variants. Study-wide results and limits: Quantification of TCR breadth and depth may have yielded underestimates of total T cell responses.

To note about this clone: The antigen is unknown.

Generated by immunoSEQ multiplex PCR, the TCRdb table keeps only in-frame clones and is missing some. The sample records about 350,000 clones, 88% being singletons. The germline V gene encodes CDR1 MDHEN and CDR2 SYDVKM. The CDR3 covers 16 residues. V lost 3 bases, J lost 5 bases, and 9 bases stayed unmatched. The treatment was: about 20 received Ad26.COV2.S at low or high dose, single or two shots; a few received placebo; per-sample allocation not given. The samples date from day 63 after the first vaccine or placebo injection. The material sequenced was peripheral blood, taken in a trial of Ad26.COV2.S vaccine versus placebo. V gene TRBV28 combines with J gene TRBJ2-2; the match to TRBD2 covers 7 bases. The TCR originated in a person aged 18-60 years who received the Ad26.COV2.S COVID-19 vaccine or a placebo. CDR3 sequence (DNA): TGTGCCAGCAGTTTTGGGAGGGTCATTGTGACCGGGGAGCTGTTTTTT. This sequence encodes CASSFGRVIVTGELFF.